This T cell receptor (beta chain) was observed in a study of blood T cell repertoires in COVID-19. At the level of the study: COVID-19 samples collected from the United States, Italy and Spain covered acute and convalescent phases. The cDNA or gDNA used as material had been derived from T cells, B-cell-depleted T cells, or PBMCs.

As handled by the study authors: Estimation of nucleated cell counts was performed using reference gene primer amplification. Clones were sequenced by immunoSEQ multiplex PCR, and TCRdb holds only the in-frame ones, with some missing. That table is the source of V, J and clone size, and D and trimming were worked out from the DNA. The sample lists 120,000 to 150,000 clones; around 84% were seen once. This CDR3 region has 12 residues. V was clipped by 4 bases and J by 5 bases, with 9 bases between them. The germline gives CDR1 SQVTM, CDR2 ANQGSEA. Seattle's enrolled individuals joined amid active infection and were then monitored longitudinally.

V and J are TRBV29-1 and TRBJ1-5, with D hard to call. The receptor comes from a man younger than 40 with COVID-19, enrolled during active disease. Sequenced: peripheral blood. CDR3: CSVVDGDQPQHF. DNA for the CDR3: TGCAGCGTTGTGGACGGGGATCAGCCCCAGCATTTT.